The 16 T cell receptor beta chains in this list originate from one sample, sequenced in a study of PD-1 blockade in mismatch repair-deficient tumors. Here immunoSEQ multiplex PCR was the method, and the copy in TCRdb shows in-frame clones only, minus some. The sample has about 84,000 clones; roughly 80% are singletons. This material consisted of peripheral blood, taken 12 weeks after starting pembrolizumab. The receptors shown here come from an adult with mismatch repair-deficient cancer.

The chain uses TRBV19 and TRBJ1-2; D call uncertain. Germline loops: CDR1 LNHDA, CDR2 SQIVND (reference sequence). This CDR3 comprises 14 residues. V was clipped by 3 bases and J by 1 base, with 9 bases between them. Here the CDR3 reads CASSMIGVNYGYTF. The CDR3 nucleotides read TGTGCCAGTAGTATGATTGGGGTTAACTATGGCTACACCTTC.

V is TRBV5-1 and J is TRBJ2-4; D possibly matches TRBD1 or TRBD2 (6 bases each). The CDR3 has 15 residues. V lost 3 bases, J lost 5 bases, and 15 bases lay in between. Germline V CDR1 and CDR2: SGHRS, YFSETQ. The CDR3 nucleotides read TGCGCCAGCAGCTCGGACTGGGGGGCTGAAAACATTCAGTACTTC. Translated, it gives CASSSDWGAENIQYF.

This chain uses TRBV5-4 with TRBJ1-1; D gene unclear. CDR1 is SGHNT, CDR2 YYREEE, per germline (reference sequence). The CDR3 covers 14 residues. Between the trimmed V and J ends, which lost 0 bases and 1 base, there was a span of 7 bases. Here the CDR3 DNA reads TGTGCCAGCAGCTTGGCAGATAAGAACACTGAAGCTTTCTTT. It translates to CASSLADKNTEAFF.

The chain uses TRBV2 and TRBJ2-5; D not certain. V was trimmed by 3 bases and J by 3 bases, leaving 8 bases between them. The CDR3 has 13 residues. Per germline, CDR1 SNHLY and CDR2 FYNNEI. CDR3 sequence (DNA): TGTGCCAGCAGTGAGGGCCCAGAAGAGACCCAGTACTTC. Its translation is CASSEGPEETQYF.

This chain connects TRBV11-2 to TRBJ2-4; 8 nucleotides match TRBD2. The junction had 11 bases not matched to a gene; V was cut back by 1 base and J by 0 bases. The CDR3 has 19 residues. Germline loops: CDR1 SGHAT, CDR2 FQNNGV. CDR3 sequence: CASSLVSRAGVLAKNIQYF. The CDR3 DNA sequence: TGTGCCAGCAGCTTAGTAAGTCGAGCGGGAGTCTTAGCCAAAAACATTCAGTACTTC.

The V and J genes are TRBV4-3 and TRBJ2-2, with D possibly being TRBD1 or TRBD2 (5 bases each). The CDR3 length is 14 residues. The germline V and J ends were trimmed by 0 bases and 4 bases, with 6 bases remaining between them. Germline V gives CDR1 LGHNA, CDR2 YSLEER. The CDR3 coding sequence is TGCGCCAGCAGCCAAGATGGGACCACCGGGGAGCTGTTTTTT. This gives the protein CASSQDGTTGELFF.

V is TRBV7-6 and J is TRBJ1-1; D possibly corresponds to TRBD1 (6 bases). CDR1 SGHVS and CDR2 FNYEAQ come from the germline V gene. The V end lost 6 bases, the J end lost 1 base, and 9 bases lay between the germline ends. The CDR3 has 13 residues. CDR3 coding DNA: TGTGCCAGCAGGGAACAGGGGAACACTGAAGCTTTCTTT. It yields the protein CASREQGNTEAFF.

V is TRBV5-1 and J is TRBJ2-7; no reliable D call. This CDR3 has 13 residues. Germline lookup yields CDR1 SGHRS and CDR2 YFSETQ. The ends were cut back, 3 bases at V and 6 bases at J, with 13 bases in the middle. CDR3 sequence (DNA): TGCGCCAGCAGCTCCCATCCTCAGCGCGAGCAGTACTTC. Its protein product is CASSSHPQREQYF.

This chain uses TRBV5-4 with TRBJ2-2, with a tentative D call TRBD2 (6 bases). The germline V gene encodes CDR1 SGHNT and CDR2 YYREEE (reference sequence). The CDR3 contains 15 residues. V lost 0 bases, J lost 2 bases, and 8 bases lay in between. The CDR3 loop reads CASSLVGLNTGELFF. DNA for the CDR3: TGTGCCAGCAGCTTGGTGGGACTTAACACCGGGGAGCTGTTTTTT.

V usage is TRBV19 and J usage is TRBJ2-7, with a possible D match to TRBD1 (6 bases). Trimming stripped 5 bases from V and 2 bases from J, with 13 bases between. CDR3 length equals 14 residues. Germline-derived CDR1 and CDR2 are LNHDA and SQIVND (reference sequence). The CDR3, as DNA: TGTGCCAGTAGTCAAGGCACAGGGACCTACGAGCAGTACTTC. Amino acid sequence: CASSQGTGTYEQYF. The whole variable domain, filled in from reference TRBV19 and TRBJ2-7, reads DGGITQSPKYLFRKEGQNVTLSCEQNLNHDAMYWYRQDPGQGLRLIYYSQIVNDFQKGDIAEGYSVSREKKESFPLTVTSAQKNPTAFYLCASSQGTGTYEQYFGPGTRLTVT.

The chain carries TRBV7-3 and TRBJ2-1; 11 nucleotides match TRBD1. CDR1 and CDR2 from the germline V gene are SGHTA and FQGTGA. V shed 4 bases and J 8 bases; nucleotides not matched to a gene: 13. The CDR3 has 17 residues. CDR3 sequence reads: CASSSYSSGQGADEQFF. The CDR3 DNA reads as TGTGCCAGCAGCTCTTACTCCTCCGGACAGGGGGCGGATGAGCAGTTCTTC.

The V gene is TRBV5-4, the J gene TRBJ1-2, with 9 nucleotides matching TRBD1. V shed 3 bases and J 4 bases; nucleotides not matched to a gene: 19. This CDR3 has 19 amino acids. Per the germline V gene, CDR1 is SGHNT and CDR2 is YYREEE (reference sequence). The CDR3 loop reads CASSSGTGTREAPVYGYTF. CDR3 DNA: TGTGCCAGCAGCTCCGGGACAGGGACAAGGGAGGCCCCAGTCTATGGCTACACCTTC.

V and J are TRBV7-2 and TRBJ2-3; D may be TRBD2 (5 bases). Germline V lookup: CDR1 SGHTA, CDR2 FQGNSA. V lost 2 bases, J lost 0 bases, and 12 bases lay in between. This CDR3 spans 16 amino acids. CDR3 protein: CASSLFGRRSTDTQYF. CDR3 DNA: TGTGCCAGCAGCTTATTCGGGCGGAGGAGCACAGATACGCAGTATTTT.

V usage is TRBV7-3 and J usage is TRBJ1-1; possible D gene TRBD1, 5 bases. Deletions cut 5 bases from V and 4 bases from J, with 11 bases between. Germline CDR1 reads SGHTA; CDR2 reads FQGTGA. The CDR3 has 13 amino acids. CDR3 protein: CASSQGAGTEAFF. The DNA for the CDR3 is TGTGCCAGCAGCCAAGGGGCGGGCACTGAAGCTTTCTTT.

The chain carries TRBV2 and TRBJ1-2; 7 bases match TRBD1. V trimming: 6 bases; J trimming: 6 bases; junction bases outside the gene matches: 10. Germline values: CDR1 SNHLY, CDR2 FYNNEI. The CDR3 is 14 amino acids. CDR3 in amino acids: CASSLRQGVNGYTF. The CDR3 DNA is TGTGCCAGCAGCCTTCGACAGGGAGTGAATGGCTACACCTTC.

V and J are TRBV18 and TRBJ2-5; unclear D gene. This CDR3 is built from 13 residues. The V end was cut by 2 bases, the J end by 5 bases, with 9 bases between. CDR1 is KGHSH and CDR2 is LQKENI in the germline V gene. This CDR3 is CASSPSLDETQYF. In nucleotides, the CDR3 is TGTGCCAGCTCACCAAGCTTAGACGAGACCCAGTACTTC.